Each of the 5 T cell receptor beta chains below was sequenced from the same sample in a study of molecular identifiers for immune sequencing clone quantification. In TCRdb, the PCR reads were re-called with MiXCR into one record per CDR3 protein. In the table there are just under 650,000 distinct CDR3 sequences, 15% to 20% of which are singletons. Material for sequencing was naive CD8+ T cells from blood, with Jurkat cell RNA spiked in. Subset specified: FACS-sorted CD8+CD4-CCR7+CD45RA+ naive T cells. These TCRs come from a human donor in good health. Some libraries in this study had Jurkat cell RNA spiked in.

This clonotype was observed many times. The V call is TRBV4-3, the J call TRBJ1-2; D is unclear. The CDR3 has 16 residues. Per germline, CDR1 LGHNA and CDR2 YSLEER. Trimming took 3 bases from V and 0 from J, leaving 14 bases between them. This CDR3 is CASSQEAAPANYGYTF. In nucleotides, the CDR3 is TGCGCCAGCAGCCAGGAGGCAGCCCCCGCTAACTATGGCTACACCTTC.

There are many counts of this clonotype. The V gene is TRBV4-3, the J gene TRBJ1-2; 7 bases match TRBD1. CDR1 is LGHNA and CDR2 is YSLEER in the germline V gene. The CDR3 totals 17 residues. J was trimmed by 5 bases and V by 0 bases; bases with no gene match: 12. The CDR3, as DNA: TGCGCCAGCAGCCAAGATCGAGTCCCGGAGGGGGCGTATGGCTACACCTTC. Translating gives CASSQDRVPEGAYGYTF.

At least ten counts were recorded for this clonotype. The V and J genes are TRBV6-5 and TRBJ2-1; D is unresolved. The germline V and J ends were trimmed by 6 bases and 3 bases, with 9 bases remaining between them. This CDR3 region has 13 residues. CDR1 and CDR2 (germline): MNHEY, SVGAGI. The CDR3 nucleotides are TGTGCCAGCAGCCCGTATAACTACAATGAGCAGTTCTTC. Translated, it gives CASSPYNYNEQFF.

This clonotype was seen repeatedly, ten times or more. The chain is built from TRBV7-9 and TRBJ2-5; tentative D call: TRBD2 (6 bases). The CDR3 is 14 amino acids. Between the trimmed V and J ends, which lost 4 bases and 2 bases, there was a span of 11 bases. Germline CDR1 SEHNR, CDR2 FQNEAQ (reference sequence). The CDR3 DNA reads TGTGCCAGCAGCTCCCCCCGGGAGCAAGAGACCCAGTACTTC. It specifies CASSSPREQETQYF.

The genes are TRBV3-1 and TRBJ2-1; D may correspond to TRBD1 or TRBD2 (6 bases each). Germline loops: CDR1 LGHDT, CDR2 YNNKEL (reference sequence). The CDR3 runs to 17 residues. V gave up 4 bases and J gave up 4 bases, with 20 bases separating them. The CDR3 region has the DNA TGTGCCAGCAGCCCACCAGGGGTCAGCGGGCTATACAATGAGCAGTTCTTC. Its protein product is CASSPPGVSGLYNEQFF.